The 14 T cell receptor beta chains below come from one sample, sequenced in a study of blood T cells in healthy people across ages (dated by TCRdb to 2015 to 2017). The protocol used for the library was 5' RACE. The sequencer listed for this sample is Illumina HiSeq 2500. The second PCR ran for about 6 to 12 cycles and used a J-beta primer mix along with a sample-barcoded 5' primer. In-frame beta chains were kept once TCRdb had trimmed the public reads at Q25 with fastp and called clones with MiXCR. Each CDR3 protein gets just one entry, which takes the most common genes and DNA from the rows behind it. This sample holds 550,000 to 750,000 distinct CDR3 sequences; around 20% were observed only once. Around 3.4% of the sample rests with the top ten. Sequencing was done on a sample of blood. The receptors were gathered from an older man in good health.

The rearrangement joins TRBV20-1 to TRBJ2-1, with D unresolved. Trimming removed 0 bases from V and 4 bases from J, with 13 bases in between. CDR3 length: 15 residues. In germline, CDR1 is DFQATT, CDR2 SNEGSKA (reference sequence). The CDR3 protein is CSARDSLHVYNEQFF. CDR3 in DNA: TGCAGTGCTAGAGATTCCCTCCATGTTTACAATGAGCAGTTCTTC.

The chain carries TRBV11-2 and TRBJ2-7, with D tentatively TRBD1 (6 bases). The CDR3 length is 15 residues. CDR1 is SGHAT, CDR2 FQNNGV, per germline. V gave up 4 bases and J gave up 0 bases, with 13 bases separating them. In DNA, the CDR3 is TGTGCCAGCAGCTCAGGGGTGTTTAGCTCCTACGAGCAGTACTTC. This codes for CASSSGVFSSYEQYF.

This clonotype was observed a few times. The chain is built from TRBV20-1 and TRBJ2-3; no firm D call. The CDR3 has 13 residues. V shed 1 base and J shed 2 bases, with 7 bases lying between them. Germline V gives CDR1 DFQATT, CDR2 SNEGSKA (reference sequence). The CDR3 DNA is TGCAGTGCTAGAGGGGCCAACACAGATACGCAGTATTTT. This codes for CSARGANTDTQYF.

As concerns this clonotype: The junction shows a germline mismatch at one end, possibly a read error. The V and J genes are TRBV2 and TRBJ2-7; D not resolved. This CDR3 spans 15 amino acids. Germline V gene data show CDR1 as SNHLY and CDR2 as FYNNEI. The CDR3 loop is CASRPTVSESSEQYF. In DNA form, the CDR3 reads TGTGCCAGCAGACCTACAGTTTCCGAATCCTCCGAGCAGTACTTC.

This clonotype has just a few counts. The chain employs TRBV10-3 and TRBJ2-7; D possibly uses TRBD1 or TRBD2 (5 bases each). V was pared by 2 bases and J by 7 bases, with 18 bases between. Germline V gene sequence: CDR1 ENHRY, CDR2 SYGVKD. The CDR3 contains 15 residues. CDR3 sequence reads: CAISEPGTSPTEQYF. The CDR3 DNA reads TGTGCCATCAGTGAGCCCGGGACGTCCCCCACGGAGCAGTACTTC.

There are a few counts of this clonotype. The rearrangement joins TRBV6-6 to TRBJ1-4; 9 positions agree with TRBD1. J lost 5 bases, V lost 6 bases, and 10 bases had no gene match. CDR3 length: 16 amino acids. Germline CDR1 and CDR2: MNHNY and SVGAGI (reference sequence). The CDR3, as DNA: TGTGCCAGCAGCAGACGGGACAGGGACCAGAATGAAAAACTGTTTTTT. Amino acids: CASSRRDRDQNEKLFF.

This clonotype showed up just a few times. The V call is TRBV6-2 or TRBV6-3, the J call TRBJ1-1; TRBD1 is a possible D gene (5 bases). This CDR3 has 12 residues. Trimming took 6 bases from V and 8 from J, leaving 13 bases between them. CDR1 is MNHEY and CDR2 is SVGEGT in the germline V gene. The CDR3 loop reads CASRDTGEEAFF. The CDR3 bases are TGTGCCAGCAGGGACACAGGTGAAGAAGCTTTCTTT.

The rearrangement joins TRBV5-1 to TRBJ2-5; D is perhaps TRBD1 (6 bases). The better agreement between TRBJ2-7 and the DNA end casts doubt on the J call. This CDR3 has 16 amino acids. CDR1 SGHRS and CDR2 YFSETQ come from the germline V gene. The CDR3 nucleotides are TGCGCCAGCAGCCCGGCCCTGACAGGTTTCTCCTACGAGCAGTACTTC. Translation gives CASSPALTGFSYEQYF.

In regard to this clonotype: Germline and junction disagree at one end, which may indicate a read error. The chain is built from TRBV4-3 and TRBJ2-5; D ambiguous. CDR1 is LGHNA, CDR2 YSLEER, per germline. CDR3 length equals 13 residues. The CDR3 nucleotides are TGCGCCAGCAGCCAAGAGGCAGGTAGTTCAAAGTTCTTC. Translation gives CASSQEAGSSKFF.

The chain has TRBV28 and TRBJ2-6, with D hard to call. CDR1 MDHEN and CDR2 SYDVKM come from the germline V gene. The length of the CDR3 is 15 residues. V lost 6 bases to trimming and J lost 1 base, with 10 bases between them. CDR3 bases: TGTGCCAGCAGAAAAGGGCATTCTGGGGCCAACGTCCTGACTTTC. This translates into CASRKGHSGANVLTF.

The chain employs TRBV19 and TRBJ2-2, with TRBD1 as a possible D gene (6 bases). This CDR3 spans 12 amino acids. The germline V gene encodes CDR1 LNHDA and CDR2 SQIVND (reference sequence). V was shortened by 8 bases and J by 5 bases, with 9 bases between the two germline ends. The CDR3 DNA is TGTGCCAGTTGGGGGCGGACCGGGGAGCTGTTTTTT. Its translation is CASWGRTGELFF.

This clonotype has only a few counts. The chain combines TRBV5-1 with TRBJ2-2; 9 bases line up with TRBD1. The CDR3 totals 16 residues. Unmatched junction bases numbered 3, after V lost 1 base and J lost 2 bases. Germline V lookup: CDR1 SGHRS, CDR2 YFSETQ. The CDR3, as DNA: TGCGCCAGCAGCTTGTCGACAGGGGGAAACACCGGGGAGCTGTTTTTT. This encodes CASSLSTGGNTGELFF.

The CDR3 reads CASSLSAGGGYTF. DNA for the CDR3: TGTGCCAGCAGTTTATCTGCGGGGGGAGGCTACACCTTC. J is TRBJ1-2 and V is TRBV27, with D perhaps TRBD1 (5 bases). The CDR3 length is 13 residues. The V end lost 0 bases, the J end lost 8 bases, and 10 bases lay between the germline ends. Germline V lookup: CDR1 MNHEY, CDR2 SMNVEV (reference sequence).

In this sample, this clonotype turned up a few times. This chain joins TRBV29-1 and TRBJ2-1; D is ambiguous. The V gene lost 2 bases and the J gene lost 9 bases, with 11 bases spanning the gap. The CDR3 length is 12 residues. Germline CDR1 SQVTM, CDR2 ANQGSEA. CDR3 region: CSVEQARSEQFF. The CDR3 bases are TGCAGCGTTGAACAGGCCCGGAGTGAGCAGTTCTTC.